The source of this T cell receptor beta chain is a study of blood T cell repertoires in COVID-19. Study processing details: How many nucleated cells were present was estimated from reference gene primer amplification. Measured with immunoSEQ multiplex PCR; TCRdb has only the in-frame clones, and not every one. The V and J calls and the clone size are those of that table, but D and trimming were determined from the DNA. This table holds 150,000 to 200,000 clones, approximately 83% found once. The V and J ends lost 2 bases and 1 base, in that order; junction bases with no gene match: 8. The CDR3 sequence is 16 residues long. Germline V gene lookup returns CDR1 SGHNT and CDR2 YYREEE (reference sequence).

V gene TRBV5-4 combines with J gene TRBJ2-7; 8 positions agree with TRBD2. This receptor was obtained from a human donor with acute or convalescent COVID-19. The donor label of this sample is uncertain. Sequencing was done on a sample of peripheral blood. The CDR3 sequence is CASSFESGRGSYEQYF. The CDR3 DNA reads TGTGCCAGCAGCTTCGAAAGCGGGAGAGGGTCCTACGAGCAGTACTTC.